The T cell receptor beta chain described here comes from a study of radiation and T cells in renal cell carcinoma. Assay: immunoSEQ multiplex PCR; the TCRdb copy retains only in-frame clones and omits some. Found here are 100,000 to 150,000 clones, roughly four fifths of them singletons; the top ten hold approximately 5%. Time point specified: blood 2 weeks post-SBRT. Treatment of the sample: 15 Gy SBRT to primary tumor, nephrectomy 4 weeks later. Germline V lookup: CDR1 MNHEY, CDR2 SVGAGI. V lost 6 bases and J lost 15, with 18 bases in between. The CDR3 length is 12 residues. The source material was blood, sampled from a patient whose treatment included radiotherapy and nephrectomy. The clonotype originates from a man aged 50 to 59 with renal cell carcinoma. The chain uses TRBV6-5 and TRBJ2-1, with D perhaps matching TRBD1 (5 bases). The CDR3 DNA sequence: TGTGCCAGCAGCCAACCCCCAGGACAACGGTTCTTC. Its translation: CASSQPPGQRFF.